This is a list of T cell receptor beta chains from one sample in a study of CD8 T cells in ankylosing spondylitis. MiXCR was run by TCRdb on the 5' RACE reads, yielding one entry per CDR3 protein. The table lists 220,000 or so distinct CDR3 sequences, about 16% of them singletons. Sequencing was done on a sample of blood, either unsorted or a sorted T cell fraction (not recorded which). The receptors here all came from a male donor with ankylosing spondylitis. Both conserved end residues are part of each CDR3. Fields, in order: J gene, V gene, CDR3 protein.

j_call: TRBJ1-2
v_call: TRBV4-1
cdr3_aa: CASSQVGQSYGYTF

j_call: TRBJ1-5
v_call: TRBV4-2
cdr3_aa: CASSQELAGGLNNQPQHF

j_call: TRBJ2-2
v_call: TRBV12-3/TRBV12-4
cdr3_aa: CASSLNPSGGTGELFF

j_call: TRBJ2-7
v_call: TRBV10-3
cdr3_aa: CAISESASGDYEQYF

j_call: TRBJ2-7
v_call: TRBV20-1
cdr3_aa: CSARVGVDTIYEQYF

j_call: TRBJ2-7
v_call: TRBV4-1
cdr3_aa: CASSQELRQGAGYEQYF

j_call: TRBJ2-7
v_call: TRBV27
cdr3_aa: CASSFSSGGRGYF

j_call: TRBJ2-2
v_call: TRBV4-2
cdr3_aa: CASSQDLEGPVTGELFF

j_call: TRBJ2-1
v_call: TRBV7-8
cdr3_aa: CASSLAGPLRNNEQFF

j_call: TRBJ2-2
v_call: TRBV12-3/TRBV12-4
cdr3_aa: CASSSIGFTGELFF

j_call: TRBJ2-3
v_call: TRBV12-3/TRBV12-4
cdr3_aa: CASSSRTVSETDTQYF

j_call: TRBJ2-7
v_call: TRBV4-2
cdr3_aa: CASSQELAGGHEQYF

j_call: TRBJ2-3
v_call: TRBV29-1
cdr3_aa: CSVGGDTQYF

j_call: TRBJ1-2
v_call: TRBV4-1
cdr3_aa: CASSQDGGGNYGYTF

j_call: TRBJ2-3
v_call: TRBV4-3
cdr3_aa: CASSLGGLAGVDTQYF

j_call: TRBJ1-5
v_call: TRBV28
cdr3_aa: CASSAGTLSNQPQHF

j_call: TRBJ2-7
v_call: TRBV4-3
cdr3_aa: CASSQDSGEVVYEQYF

j_call: TRBJ2-7
v_call: TRBV20-1
cdr3_aa: CTPPFSYEQYF

j_call: TRBJ1-1
v_call: TRBV29-1
cdr3_aa: CSVEGIGWEAFF

j_call: TRBJ2-3
v_call: TRBV10-2
cdr3_aa: CASSDSSGRDTQYF

j_call: TRBJ1-1
v_call: TRBV27
cdr3_aa: CASSLVAPNTEAFF

j_call: TRBJ2-3
v_call: TRBV13
cdr3_aa: CASSRSEGVYTDTQYF

j_call: TRBJ1-5
v_call: TRBV24-1
cdr3_aa: CATLPGQGRNQPQHF

j_call: TRBJ2-3
v_call: TRBV15
cdr3_aa: CATSSGTSESTDTQYF

j_call: TRBJ2-6
v_call: TRBV5-1
cdr3_aa: CASSFGSYSLSGANVLTF

j_call: TRBJ1-2
v_call: TRBV12-3/TRBV12-4
cdr3_aa: CASSPSTYYGYTF

j_call: TRBJ2-5
v_call: TRBV6-5
cdr3_aa: CASSYNSQETQYF

j_call: TRBJ1-3
v_call: TRBV4-3
cdr3_aa: CASSQDWASGNTIYF

j_call: TRBJ2-1
v_call: TRBV11-2
cdr3_aa: CASSLEGRGLATYNEQFF

j_call: TRBJ2-1
v_call: TRBV20-1
cdr3_aa: CSARDGYNEQFF

j_call: TRBJ2-7
v_call: TRBV2
cdr3_aa: CASSDGQGPSYEQYF

j_call: TRBJ2-2
v_call: TRBV4-1
cdr3_aa: CASSQVGLLTGELFF

j_call: TRBJ2-2
v_call: TRBV4-1
cdr3_aa: CASRQKNTGELFF

j_call: TRBJ2-7
v_call: TRBV27
cdr3_aa: CASRGRTGEGEQYF

j_call: TRBJ2-2
v_call: TRBV7-9
cdr3_aa: CASRTSVPGELFF

j_call: TRBJ2-1
v_call: TRBV6-2/TRBV6-3
cdr3_aa: CASSYPLAFYNEQFF

j_call: TRBJ2-7
v_call: TRBV5-8
cdr3_aa: CASSFWQVSLEWYF

j_call: TRBJ2-3
v_call: TRBV10-3
cdr3_aa: CAISGSGTDLGDTQYF

j_call: TRBJ1-3
v_call: TRBV20-1
cdr3_aa: CSAGVRANSGNTIYF

j_call: TRBJ2-2
v_call: TRBV27
cdr3_aa: CASSHLPGVAGGPGGELFF

j_call: TRBJ2-5
v_call: TRBV12-3/TRBV12-4
cdr3_aa: CASSPWELGKTQYF

j_call: TRBJ1-1
v_call: TRBV29-1
cdr3_aa: CSGIRGEGTEAFF

j_call: TRBJ2-7
v_call: TRBV7-3
cdr3_aa: CASSLLGPGEQYF

j_call: TRBJ1-2
v_call: TRBV20-1
cdr3_aa: CSARDYLGGYGYTF

j_call: TRBJ2-2
v_call: TRBV3-1
cdr3_aa: CASSDRITGELFF